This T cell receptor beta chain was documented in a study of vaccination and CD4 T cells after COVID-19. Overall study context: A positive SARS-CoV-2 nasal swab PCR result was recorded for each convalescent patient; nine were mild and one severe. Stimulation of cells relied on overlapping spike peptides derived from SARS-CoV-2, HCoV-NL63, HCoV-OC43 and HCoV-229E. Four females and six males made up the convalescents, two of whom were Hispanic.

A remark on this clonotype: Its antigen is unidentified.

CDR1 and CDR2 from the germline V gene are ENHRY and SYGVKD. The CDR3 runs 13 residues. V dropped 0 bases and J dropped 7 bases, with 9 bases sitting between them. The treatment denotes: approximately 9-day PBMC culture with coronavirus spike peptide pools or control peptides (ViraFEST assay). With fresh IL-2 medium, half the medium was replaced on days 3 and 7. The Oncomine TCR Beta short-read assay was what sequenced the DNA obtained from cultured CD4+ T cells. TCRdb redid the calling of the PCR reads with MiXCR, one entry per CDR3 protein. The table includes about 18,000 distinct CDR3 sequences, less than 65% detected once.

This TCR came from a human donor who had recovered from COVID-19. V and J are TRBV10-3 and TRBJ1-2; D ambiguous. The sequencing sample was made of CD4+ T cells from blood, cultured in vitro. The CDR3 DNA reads TGTGCCATCAGTGAGTCAGCAGTCCCTGGCTACACCTTC. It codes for CAISESAVPGYTF.